This TCR beta chain comes out of a study of T-cell memory formation after mild COVID-19. This clonotype was found a few times. TCRdb recomputed calls from the 5' RACE reads with MiXCR, one row per CDR3 protein. The sample includes 300,000 or so distinct CDR3 sequences, around 15% seen only once; the top ten take approximately 23%. V lost 7 bases to trimming and J lost 4 bases; unmatched junction nucleotides: 10. CDR3 length: 14 amino acids. This chain joins TRBV12-3 or TRBV12-4 and TRBJ2-7, with 7 bases lining up with TRBD2. This receptor was identified in a man younger than 30 who had mild COVID-19 (a few samples of this study predate the infection). Cell type and time point are not known. The sample taken for sequencing was PBMCs or a T cell subset sorted from them (not recorded which). CDR3 residues: CASKRAGDVYEQYF. In DNA, the CDR3 is TGTGCCAGCAAGAGGGCGGGGGACGTTTACGAGCAGTACTTC.